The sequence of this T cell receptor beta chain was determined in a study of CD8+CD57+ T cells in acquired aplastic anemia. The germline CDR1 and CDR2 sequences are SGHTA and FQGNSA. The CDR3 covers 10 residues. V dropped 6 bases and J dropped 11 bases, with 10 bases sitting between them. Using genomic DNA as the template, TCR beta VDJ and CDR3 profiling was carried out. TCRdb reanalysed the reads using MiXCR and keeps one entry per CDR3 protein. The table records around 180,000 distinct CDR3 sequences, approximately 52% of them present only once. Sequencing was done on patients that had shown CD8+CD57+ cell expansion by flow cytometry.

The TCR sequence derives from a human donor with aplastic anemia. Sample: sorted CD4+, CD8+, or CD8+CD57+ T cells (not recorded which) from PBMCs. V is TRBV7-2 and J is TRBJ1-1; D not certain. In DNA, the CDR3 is TGTGCCAGCAGTACAATCCAGGCTTTCTTT. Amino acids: CASSTIQAFF.